This paragraph covers one T cell receptor (beta chain) sequence. It lacks a known antigen. No much larger clone is present one base from it, and per-base qualities are unavailable. Per the germline V gene, ENHRY is the CDR1 and SYGVKD is the CDR2. Clipping removes 10 bases from V and 10 bases from J, with 10 as the unmatched junction base count. The cysteine opens and the phenylalanine closes a CDR3 of 12 amino acids. The retained sequence is limited to the CDR3, 36 bases, with the frame set at the first base. This entry comes from a study of PD-1 blockade in mismatch repair-deficient tumors (TCRdb year 2017). Study-wide context: The trial enrolled more than 85 consecutive patients with approximately eleven mismatch repair-deficient cancer types between 2013 and late 2016, all previously treated and progressing. Tumor-associated T cell clones in the peripheral blood of patients responding to PD-1 blockade were tracked using deep sequencing of TCR CDR3 regions.

Broader findings and caveats from the paper: Tumor-resident clones, often undetectable in blood before treatment, expanded rapidly after pembrolizumab and then contracted, generally before radiologic responses.

The library was made by the immunoSEQ multiplex PCR assay. The table was pulled from immuneACCESS by TCRdb, which kept in-frame rearrangements only. Such tables lose some clones; where checked, under half of the loss comes from unresolved V genes, and the rest has no known cause. The sample records fewer than 100,000 clones, 65% to 85% of which are singletons. Clones ranked in the top ten supply about 2.6% of the sample. This sample's time point label indicates: peripheral blood 12 weeks after first pembrolizumab dose. For every enrolled patient, mismatch repair deficiency was confirmed by either polymerase chain reaction or immunohistochemistry. TCR sequencing was performed for three patients who responded to pembrolizumab therapy. The phase II trial prospectively tested pembrolizumab PD-1 blockade in advanced mismatch repair-deficient cancers regardless of tissue of origin. Peripheral blood T cell samples were serially collected before and at multiple times after PD-1 blockade was started. Blood sampling time points were reported as weeks after the first dose of pembrolizumab.

The sample here was peripheral blood, taken 12 weeks after starting pembrolizumab. The sequence was collected from an adult with mismatch repair-deficient cancer. The chain uses TRBV10-3 and TRBJ2-1; TRBD2 matches 7 bases in the middle. The CDR3 protein: CATRLGEGEQFF. The sequence in DNA is TGTGCCACCCGCCTCGGGGAGGGCGAGCAGTTCTTC.